This record looks at one T cell receptor (beta chain) sequence and its context. The data are from a study of blood T cell repertoires in COVID-19. Turning to the study itself: COVID-19 samples from acute and convalescent phases originated in the United States, Italy and Spain. The analysed material was cDNA or gDNA that came from T cells, B-cell-depleted T cells, or PBMCs.

How the authors handled the data: Using reference gene primer amplification, nucleated cell counts were estimated. Method: immunoSEQ multiplex PCR; TCRdb's copy keeps in-frame clones and lacks some. Clone size and V and J calls were adopted from that table, with D and trimming inferred from the DNA. This sample has around 92,000 clones; around 84% occur once, and the top ten carry 10% to 15%. The receptor's source is a woman aged 60-75 years in a cohort sampled during active or convalescent COVID-19. The specimen was peripheral blood.

The CDR3 coding sequence is TGTGCCAGCAGCTTAGCCCTGGGGGGAGTTGGGCTCAATGAGCAGTTCTTC. Its protein product is CASSLALGGVGLNEQFF. The chain couples TRBV11-3 to TRBJ2-1; possibly TRBD2 for D (6 bases). This CDR3 comprises 17 residues. Trimming cost V 1 base and J 6 bases, with 19 bases left between them. From germline, CDR1 is SGHNT and CDR2 YENEEA.